The 11 T cell receptor beta chains below come from one sample, sequenced in a study of Ad26.COV2.S vaccination and SARS-CoV-2 variants. Profiled with immunoSEQ multiplex PCR; TCRdb holds only in-frame clones, not every one. Of about 480,000 clones in the sample, roughly 87% were seen once. Treatment indicated: around 19 received Ad26.COV2.S at low or high dose, single or two shots; 5 received placebo; per-sample allocation not given. Samples came from day 63 after the first vaccine or placebo injection. The source was peripheral blood, collected in a trial of Ad26.COV2.S vaccine versus placebo. Receptors originate from a person aged 18-60 years who received the Ad26.COV2.S COVID-19 vaccine or a placebo.

The chain uses TRBV4-2 and TRBJ2-7; no definite D call. CDR1 and CDR2 (germline): LGHNA, YNFKEQ. The V end lost 8 bases, the J end lost 4 bases, and 15 bases lay between the germline ends. CDR3 length: 13 residues. DNA for the CDR3: TGTGCCAGCGGCGTAGATCTGGGGTACGAGCAGTACTTC. This encodes CASGVDLGYEQYF.

The gene calls are TRBV6-5 and TRBJ2-5; 8 positions agree with TRBD1. The germline V gene has CDR1 MNHEY and CDR2 SVGAGI. V was clipped by 6 bases and J by 3 bases; unmatched bases: 3. The CDR3 extends over 13 amino acids. The CDR3: CASRGTGEETQYF. In DNA form, the CDR3 reads TGTGCCAGCAGAGGGACAGGAGAAGAGACCCAGTACTTC.

This clone was found a few times. The J gene is TRBJ2-7, the V gene TRBV30; D is uncertain. The V end lost 1 base, the J end lost 2 bases, and 6 bases lay between the germline ends. The CDR3 contains 12 residues. The germline V gene has CDR1 GTSNPN and CDR2 SVGIG (reference sequence). The CDR3 is CAWSGAAYEQYF. CDR3 sequence (DNA): TGTGCCTGGAGTGGAGCAGCCTACGAGCAGTACTTC.

The V gene is TRBV27, the J gene TRBJ2-7; 9 positions agree with TRBD1. Trimming at V came to 2 bases and at J to 1 base, leaving 3 bases not matched to a gene. Germline CDR1 is MNHEY and CDR2 is SMNVEV (reference sequence). This CDR3 contains 15 residues. CDR3 amino acids: CASSLAQGASYEQYF. The CDR3 nucleotides read TGTGCCAGCAGTTTAGCACAGGGGGCTTCCTACGAGCAGTACTTC.

V usage is TRBV10-3 and J usage is TRBJ2-1; either TRBD1 or TRBD2 may supply D (5 bases each). Trimming pared 5 bases from V and 1 base from J, leaving 12 bases between. This CDR3 comprises 15 residues. Germline V gene data show CDR1 as ENHRY and CDR2 as SYGVKD. CDR3 coding DNA: TGTGCCATCAGTCCGGGACCGGATTCCTACAATGAGCAGTTCTTC. Translating gives CAISPGPDSYNEQFF.

The chain couples TRBV18 to TRBJ1-1; no definite D call. Germline loops: CDR1 KGHSH, CDR2 LQKENI. V lost 3 bases, J lost 1 base, and 15 bases lay in between. This CDR3 spans 16 amino acids. The DNA of the CDR3 is TGTGCCAGCTCACCGCTTCCGGCGGAACCGAACACTGAAGCTTTCTTT. Its protein is CASSPLPAEPNTEAFF.

Of note for this clone: Other nucleotide sequences from this sample produce the same CDR3. The chain couples TRBV20-1 to TRBJ1-1, with D hard to call. With 6 bases removed from V and 2 bases from J, the gap between germline ends came to 7 bases. The germline gives CDR1 DFQATT, CDR2 SNEGSKA (reference sequence). The CDR3 is made up of 11 amino acids. CDR3 sequence reads: CSASRNTEAFF. CDR3 DNA sequence: TGCAGTGCCAGTCGAAACACTGAAGCTTTCTTT.

The rearrangement links TRBV19 to TRBJ2-6; D is undetermined. The germline V and J ends were trimmed by 7 bases and 0 bases, with 16 bases remaining between them. Per germline, CDR1 LNHDA and CDR2 SQIVND (reference sequence). The CDR3 covers 17 residues. The CDR3 here is CASTPFPADSGANVLTF. CDR3 bases: TGTGCCAGTACCCCATTTCCGGCAGACTCTGGGGCCAACGTCCTGACTTTC.

To note about this clone: The sample has other DNA sequences that encode this CDR3 too. This chain joins TRBV28 and TRBJ2-7, with TRBD2 identical over 7 bases. This CDR3 is 11 amino acids long. Germline CDR1 and CDR2: MDHEN and SYDVKM. V lost 10 bases and J lost 4; bases outside the gene matches: 4. Here the CDR3 DNA reads TGTGCCACCACGGGAGGATACGAGCAGTACTTC. As protein: CATTGGYEQYF. Full variable domain (missing parts from reference TRBV28 and TRBJ2-7): DVKVTQSSRYLVKRTGEKVFLECVQDMDHENMFWYRQDPGLGLRLIYFSYDVKMKEKGDIPEGYSVSREKKERFSLILESASTNQTSMYLCATTGGYEQYFGPGTRLTVT.

This clone has only one observation. V gene TRBV7-2 combines with J gene TRBJ2-1, with D possibly matching TRBD2 (5 bases). This CDR3 has 14 amino acids. Trimming pared 5 bases from V and 5 bases from J, leaving 13 bases between. Germline V lookup: CDR1 SGHTA, CDR2 FQGNSA. CDR3 sequence (DNA): TGTGCCAGCAGCGGAGAACTAGGTAACAATGAGCAGTTCTTC. Translated, it gives CASSGELGNNEQFF.

The rearrangement uses TRBV25-1 and TRBJ2-1; D remains unclear. V lost 6 bases, J lost 0 bases, and 12 bases lay in between. CDR1 and CDR2 (germline): MGHDK, SYGVNS. The CDR3 runs 15 residues. The CDR3 sequence: CASSSLGSSYNEQFF. The CDR3 DNA reads TGTGCCAGCAGCTCGCTCGGTAGCTCCTACAATGAGCAGTTCTTC.